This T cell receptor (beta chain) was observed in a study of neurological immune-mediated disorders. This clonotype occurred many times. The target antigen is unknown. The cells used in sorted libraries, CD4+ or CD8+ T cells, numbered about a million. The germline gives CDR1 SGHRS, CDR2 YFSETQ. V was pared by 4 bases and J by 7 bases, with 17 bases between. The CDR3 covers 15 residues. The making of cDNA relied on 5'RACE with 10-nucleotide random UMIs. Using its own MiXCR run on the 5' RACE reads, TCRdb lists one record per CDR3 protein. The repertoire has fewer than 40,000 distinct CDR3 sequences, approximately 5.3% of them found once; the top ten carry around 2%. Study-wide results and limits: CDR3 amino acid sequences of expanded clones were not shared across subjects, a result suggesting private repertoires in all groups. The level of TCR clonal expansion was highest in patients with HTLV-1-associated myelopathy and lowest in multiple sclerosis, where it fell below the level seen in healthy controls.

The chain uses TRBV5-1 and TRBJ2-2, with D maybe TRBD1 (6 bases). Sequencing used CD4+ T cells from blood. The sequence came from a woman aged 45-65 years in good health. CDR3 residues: CASSEGVPYGGELFF. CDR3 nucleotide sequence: TGCGCCAGCAGCGAGGGGGTGCCTTATGGCGGGGAGCTGTTTTTT.